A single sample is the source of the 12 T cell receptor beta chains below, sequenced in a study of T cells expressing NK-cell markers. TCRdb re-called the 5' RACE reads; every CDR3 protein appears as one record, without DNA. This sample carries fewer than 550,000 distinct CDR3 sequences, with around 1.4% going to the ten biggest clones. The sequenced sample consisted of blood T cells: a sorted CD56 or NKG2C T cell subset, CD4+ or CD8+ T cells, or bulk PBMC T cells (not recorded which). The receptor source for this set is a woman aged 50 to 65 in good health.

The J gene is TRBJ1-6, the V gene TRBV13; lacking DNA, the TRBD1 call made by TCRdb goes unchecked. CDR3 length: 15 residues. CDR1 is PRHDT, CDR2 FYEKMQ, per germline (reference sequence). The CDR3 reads CASSPSGVADSPLHF. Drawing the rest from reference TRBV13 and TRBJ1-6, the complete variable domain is AAGVIQSPRHLIKEKRETATLKCYPIPRHDTVYWYQQGPGQDPQFLISFYEKMQSDKGSIPDRFSAQQFSDYHSELNMSSLELGDSALYFCASSPSGVADSPLHFGNGTRLTVT.

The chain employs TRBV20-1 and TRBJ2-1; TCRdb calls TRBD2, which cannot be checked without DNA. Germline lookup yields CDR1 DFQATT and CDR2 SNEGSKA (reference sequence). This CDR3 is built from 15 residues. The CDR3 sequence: CSAREAPGLHAEQFF.

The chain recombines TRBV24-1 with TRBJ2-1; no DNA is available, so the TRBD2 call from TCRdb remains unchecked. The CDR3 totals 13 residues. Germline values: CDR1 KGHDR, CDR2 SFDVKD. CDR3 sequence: CATSGTSFDEQFF.

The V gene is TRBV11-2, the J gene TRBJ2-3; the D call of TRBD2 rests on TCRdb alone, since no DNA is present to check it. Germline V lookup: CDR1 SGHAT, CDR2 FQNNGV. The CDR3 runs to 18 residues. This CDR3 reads CASSLDPAGPLFTDTQYF. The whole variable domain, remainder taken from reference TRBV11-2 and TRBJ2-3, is EAGVAQSPRYKIIEKRQSVAFWCNPISGHATLYWYQQILGQGPKLLIQFQNNGVVDDSQLPKDRFSAERLKGVDSTLKIQPAKLEDSAVYLCASSLDPAGPLFTDTQYFGPGTRLTVL.

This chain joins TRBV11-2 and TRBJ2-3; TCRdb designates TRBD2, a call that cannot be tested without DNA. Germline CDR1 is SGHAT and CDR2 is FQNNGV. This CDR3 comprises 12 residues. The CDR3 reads CASSPSDSAQYF.

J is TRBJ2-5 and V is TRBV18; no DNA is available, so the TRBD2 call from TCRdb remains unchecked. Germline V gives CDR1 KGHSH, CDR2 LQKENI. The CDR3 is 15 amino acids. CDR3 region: CASSPTSGQQETQYF.

CDR3 sequence reads: CASASFLPSEQFF. The rearrangement links TRBV25-1 to TRBJ2-1. CDR3 length: 13 residues. Germline V lookup: CDR1 MGHDK, CDR2 SYGVNS. The entire variable domain, with the rest obtained from reference TRBV25-1 and TRBJ2-1, is as follows: EADIYQTPRYLVIGTGKKITLECSQTMGHDKMYWYQQDPGMELHLIHYSYGVNSTEKGDLSSESTVSRIRTEHFPLTLESARPSHTSQYLCASASFLPSEQFFGPGTRLTVL.

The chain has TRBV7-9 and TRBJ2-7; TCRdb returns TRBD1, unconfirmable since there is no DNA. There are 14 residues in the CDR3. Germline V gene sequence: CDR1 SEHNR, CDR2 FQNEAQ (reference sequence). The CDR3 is CASSPRQASYEQYF.

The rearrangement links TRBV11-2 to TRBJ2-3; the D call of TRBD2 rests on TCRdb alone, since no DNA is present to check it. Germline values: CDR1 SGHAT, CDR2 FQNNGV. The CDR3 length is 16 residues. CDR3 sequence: CASSRTSGSKSDTQYF.

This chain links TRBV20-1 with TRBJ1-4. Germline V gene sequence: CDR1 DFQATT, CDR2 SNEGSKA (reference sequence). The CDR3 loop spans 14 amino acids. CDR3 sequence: CSARGGGVSEKLFF.

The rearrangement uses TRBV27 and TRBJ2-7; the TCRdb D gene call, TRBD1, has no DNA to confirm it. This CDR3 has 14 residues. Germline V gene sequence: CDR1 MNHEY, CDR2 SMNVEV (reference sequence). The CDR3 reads CASSLLGVRREQYF.

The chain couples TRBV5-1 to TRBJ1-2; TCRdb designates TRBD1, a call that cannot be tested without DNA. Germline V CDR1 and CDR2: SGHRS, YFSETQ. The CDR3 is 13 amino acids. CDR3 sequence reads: CASSPLGQGDYTF. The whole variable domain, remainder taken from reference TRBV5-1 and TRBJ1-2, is KAGVTQTPRYLIKTRGQQVTLSCSPISGHRSVSWYQQTPGQGLQFLFEYFSETQRNKGNFPGRFSGRQFSNSRSEMNVSTLELGDSALYLCASSPLGQGDYTFGSGTRLTVV.